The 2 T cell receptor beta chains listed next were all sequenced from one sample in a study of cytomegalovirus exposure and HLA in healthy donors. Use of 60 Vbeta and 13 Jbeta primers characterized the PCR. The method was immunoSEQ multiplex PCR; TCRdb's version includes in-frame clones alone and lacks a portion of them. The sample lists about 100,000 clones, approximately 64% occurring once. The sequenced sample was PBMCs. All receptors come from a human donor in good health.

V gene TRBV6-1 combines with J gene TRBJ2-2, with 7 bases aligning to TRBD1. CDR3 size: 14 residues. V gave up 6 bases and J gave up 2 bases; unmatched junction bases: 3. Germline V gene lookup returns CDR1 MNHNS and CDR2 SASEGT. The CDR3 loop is CASRGTVNTGELFF. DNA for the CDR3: TGTGCCAGCAGGGGGACAGTTAACACCGGGGAGCTGTTTTTT.

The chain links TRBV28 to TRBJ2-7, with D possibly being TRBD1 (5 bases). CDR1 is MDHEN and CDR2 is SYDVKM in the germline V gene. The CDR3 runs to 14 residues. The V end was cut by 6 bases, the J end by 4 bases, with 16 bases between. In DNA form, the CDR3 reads TGTGCCAGCAGGCCTAGGGGTAGATCGTACGAGCAGTACTTC. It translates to CASRPRGRSYEQYF.